Below are 25 T cell receptor beta chains sequenced from a single sample in a study of tumor-infiltrating lymphocytes in primary liver carcinoma (dated by TCRdb to about 2017). Total RNA and DNA were co-extracted from 20-30 mg of bulk tissue with the AllPrep DNA/RNA mini kit, without cell sorting. For sequencing, an Illumina HiSeq 2500 was employed. Starting from around 500 ng total RNA, TCRbeta-specific cDNA was produced by reverse transcription with a constant-region primer and ProtoScript II reverse transcriptase. Construction of the TCRbeta libraries relied on three nested rounds of multiplex PCR, following a slightly modified ARM-PCR procedure. The first two PCR rounds used multiplex TRBV1-TRBV30 forward primers with a Cbeta reverse primer, each for about 11 cycles. The public reads were quality trimmed at Q25 with fastp and then assembled into clones with MiXCR by TCRdb, keeping productive beta chains. Rows merge per CDR3 protein into single entries with the most common DNA and genes. This sample gives about 92,000 distinct CDR3 sequences in total; about 70% of them show up just once. The ten largest account for approximately 30% of the sample.

The sample comprised tumor-adjacent normal liver tissue. These receptors originate from a man aged 40-49 years with primary liver carcinoma and hepatitis B virus infection.

A remark on this clonotype: This may arise from a read error, as a much more abundant clone is one base away. The chain uses TRBV4-1 and TRBJ1-5; D is possibly TRBD1 (5 bases). Germline V lookup: CDR1 MGHRA, CDR2 YSYEKL. Trimming took off 1 base at V and 10 bases at J, with 17 bases between the two ends. This CDR3 is 15 amino acids long. The CDR3 nucleotides are TGCGCCAGCAGCCAAGGGGCGGGGGGGGGTAAACCCCAGCATTTT. Protein product: CASSQGAGGGKPQHF.

Notes on this clonotype: Germline is not matched at one junction end, which may reflect a read error. The rearrangement joins TRBV11-2 to TRBJ2-5, with TRBD1 matching over 11 bases. Per the germline V gene, CDR1 is SGHAT and CDR2 is FQNNGV. The CDR3 sequence is 15 residues long. The DNA of the CDR3 is TGTGCCAGTAGCCTGGGACAGGGGGTAGGAGAGATCCAGTACTTC. Residues: CASSLGQGVGEIQYF.

This clonotype showed up just once. The junction shows a germline mismatch at one end, possibly a read error. The chain links TRBV11-2 to TRBJ2-2; possible D gene TRBD2, 6 bases. From germline, CDR1 is SGHAT and CDR2 FQNNGV. The CDR3 spans 16 residues. The CDR3 protein is CASSFTQGPYGGEPFF. Written as DNA, the CDR3 is TGTGCCAGCAGCTTTACTCAGGGCCCCTATGGCGGGGAGCCGTTTTTT.

As regards this clonotype: This clone may be a read error of a much larger clone one base away. V is TRBV6-5 and J is TRBJ1-2, with 7 bases identical to TRBD1. This CDR3 comprises 14 residues. Germline loops: CDR1 MNHEY, CDR2 SVGAGI. The CDR3, as DNA: TGTGCCAGCACCGCGACAGGGCCTGGGGATGGCTACATCTTC. Amino acid sequence: CASTATGPGDGYIF.

As for this clonotype: The junction differs from germline at one of its ends, possibly a read error. The CDR3 here is CASSREVKFGNTIYF. The CDR3 DNA sequence: TGCGCCAGCAGCCGAGAGGTTAAATTTGGAAACACCATATATTTT. The chain carries TRBV6-5 and TRBJ1-3; D unresolved. Germline loops: CDR1 MNHEY, CDR2 SVGAGI. The CDR3 length is 15 residues.

This rearrangement joins TRBV12-3 or TRBV12-4 to TRBJ2-5; D remains ambiguous. V was clipped by 7 bases and J by 2 bases, with 11 bases between them. The CDR3 loop spans 13 amino acids. CDR3 nucleotide sequence: TGTGCCAGCAACTGGACGGGTCAAGAGACCCAGTACTTC. Encoded protein: CASNWTGQETQYF.

The V call is TRBV19, the J call TRBJ2-3, with D perhaps TRBD2 (6 bases). From germline, CDR1 is LNHDA and CDR2 SQIVND (reference sequence). V was clipped by 4 bases and J by 0 bases, with 17 bases between them. The CDR3 spans 17 residues. The CDR3, as DNA: TGTGCCAGTAGTACCCGAAAGCGGGTCCCAAGCACAGATACGCAGTATTTT. It is translated as CASSTRKRVPSTDTQYF.

This clonotype was recorded at least ten times. The chain combines TRBV11-1 with TRBJ1-1; no clear D gene. This CDR3 comprises 13 residues. V shed 6 bases and J shed 5 bases, with 13 bases lying between them. Germline assignment: CDR1 SGHAT and CDR2 FQDESV (reference sequence). The CDR3 DNA reads TGTGCCAGCAGTTTATCCCCGGGGACTGAAGCTTTCTTT. Translated, it gives CASSLSPGTEAFF.

This chain uses TRBV29-1 with TRBJ2-7; TRBD2 aligns across 7 bases. CDR1 and CDR2 from the germline V gene are SQVTM and ANQGSEA. Unmatched junction bases numbered 11, after V lost 2 bases and J lost 4 bases. The CDR3 runs to 15 residues. In DNA, the CDR3 is TGCAGCGTTGAAACCCCGCTACCGGGAGGATACGAGCAGTACTTC. This sequence encodes CSVETPLPGGYEQYF.

The chain combines TRBV11-3 with TRBJ2-3; 11 bases align to TRBD2. There are 14 residues in the CDR3. CDR1 is SGHNT, CDR2 YENEEA, per germline. The ends lost 6 bases at V and 8 bases at J; junction bases unmatched: 7. The CDR3 is CASSTSGGAGTQYF. In DNA, the CDR3 is TGTGCCAGCAGTACTAGCGGGGGCGCAGGTACGCAGTATTTT.

A word on this clonotype: The junction does not match germline at one end; this may be a read error. The J gene is TRBJ2-7, the V gene TRBV6-1, with D uncertain. CDR3 length: 13 residues. Germline lookup yields CDR1 MNHNS and CDR2 SASEGT. The CDR3 region is CASSLNESYERYF. In nucleotides, the CDR3 is TGTGCCAGCAGTCTCAATGAATCCTACGAGCGGTACTTC.

Note on this clonotype: The junction departs from germline at one end; a sequencing error may be responsible. The genes are TRBV12-3 or TRBV12-4 and TRBJ2-7; D unresolved. CDR3 length: 14 residues. The CDR3 DNA is TGTGCCAACCTCCAGAGTGGTCGGCGCTACGAGCAGTATTTC. It translates to CANLQSGRRYEQYF.

This chain uses TRBV12-3 or TRBV12-4 with TRBJ2-4, with 10 bases lining up with TRBD1. The CDR3 covers 15 residues. V shed 3 bases, J shed 5 bases, and the junction held 4 bases outside the gene matches. For the CDR3, the DNA is TGTGCCAGCAGTTTCAGGACAGGGGGGGAAAACATTCAGTACTTC. It translates to CASSFRTGGENIQYF.

In regard to this clonotype: It is likely a read error, because the conserved phenylalanine at the end of the CDR3 is missing. V gene TRBV29-1 combines with J gene TRBJ2-1, with D possibly called TRBD1 or TRBD2 (5 bases each). V shed 7 bases and J shed 6 bases, with 13 bases lying between them. CDR3 size: 12 residues. Germline CDR1 is SQVTM and CDR2 is ANQGSEA. CDR3 in amino acids: CSANGAGNEQFI. In DNA, the CDR3 is TGCAGCGCTAACGGGGCAGGCAATGAGCAGTTCATT.

On this clonotype: One end of the junction does not line up with germline, which may come from a read error. The CDR3 is CASSLEVVAGPYNEQFF. CDR3 DNA: TGTGCCAGCAGCTTAGAGGTGGTGGCAGGGCCCTACAATGAGCAGTTCTTT. The chain is built from TRBV11-2 and TRBJ2-1, with a weak D call TRBD1 (5 bases). This CDR3 is 17 amino acids long. Germline-derived CDR1 and CDR2 are SGHAT and FQNNGV. Full variable domain (rest looked up from reference TRBV11-2 and TRBJ2-1): EAGVAQSPRYKIIEKRQSVAFWCNPISGHATLYWYQQILGQGPKLLIQFQNNGVVDDSQLPKDRFSAERLKGVDSTLKIQPAKLEDSAVYLCASSLEVVAGPYNEQFFGPGTRLTVL.

As regards this clonotype: The junction shows a germline mismatch at one end, possibly a read error. CDR3 loop: CASSNRGGGEKLFF. The CDR3 nucleotides read TGTGCCAGCAGTAACAGAGGGGGTGGTGAAAAATTGTTTTTT. V is TRBV6-5 and J is TRBJ1-4; tentatively, D is TRBD1 (6 bases). The CDR3 sequence is 14 residues long. The germline V gene encodes CDR1 MNHEY and CDR2 SVGAGI.

This clonotype was picked up a small number of times. The germline gene is not matched at one end of the junction; a read error may be the cause. This chain uses TRBV11-2 with TRBJ2-3; D remains ambiguous. The germline V gene has CDR1 SGHAT and CDR2 FQNNGV. CDR3 length: 14 residues. The CDR3 sequence is CTSSPGSPSDTQYF. CDR3 sequence (DNA): TGTACCAGCAGTCCGGGCTCCCCGTCAGATACGCAGTATTTT.

About this clonotype: This could be a read error, since a much larger clone is one nucleotide away. The chain uses TRBV4-1 and TRBJ2-5, with TRBD1 identical over 12 bases. Germline assignment: CDR1 MGHRA and CDR2 YSYEKL. The CDR3 sequence is 16 residues long. Here the CDR3 DNA reads TGCGCCAGCAGCCAGGGACAGGGGGCGATAGGGGAGACCCGGTACTTC. Translation gives CASSQGQGAIGETRYF.

In the case of this clonotype: One end of the junction does not line up with germline, which may come from a read error. The V and J genes are TRBV12-3 or TRBV12-4 and TRBJ2-3, with TRBD1 as a possible D gene (6 bases). The CDR3 consists of 16 residues. CDR3 coding DNA: TGTGCCAGCAGTTTATGGGGGCGGTGGGGCACAGATACACAGTATTTT. This encodes CASSLWGRWGTDTQYF.

This clonotype was counted between two and nine times. A read error may explain this, as a much larger clone is one base away. The final CDR3 position lacks the conserved phenylalanine or tryptophan, pointing to a likely read error. The V and J genes are TRBV29-1 and TRBJ2-1; 7 nucleotides align to TRBD1. The CDR3 loop spans 13 amino acids. The V gene end was trimmed by 4 bases and the J gene end by 5 bases; junction bases not matched to a gene: 5. The germline CDR1 and CDR2 sequences are SQVTM and ANQGSEA. The CDR3 DNA sequence: TGCAGCGTTGTAGGACAGGTCCACAATGAGCAGTTCCTC. As protein: CSVVGQVHNEQFL.

In regard to this clonotype: The junction departs from the called germline gene at one end, perhaps through a read error. This chain uses TRBV14 with TRBJ2-5, with D uncertain. CDR1 SGHDN and CDR2 FVKESK come from the germline V gene. The CDR3 length is 12 residues. The CDR3 loop reads CANSLVQETQYF. The CDR3 DNA reads TGTGCCAACAGCCTAGTACAAGAGACCCAGTACTTC.

Comments on this clonotype: One end of the junction is discordant with germline, which a read error may explain. The chain has TRBV11-2 and TRBJ2-2, with TRBD2 as a possible D gene (5 bases). Germline V lookup: CDR1 SGHAT, CDR2 FQNNGV. CDR3 length: 13 residues. The CDR3 DNA sequence: TGTGCCAACAGCTACACGAACACCGGGGAGTTGTTTTTC. It codes for CANSYTNTGELFF.

This clonotype was seen repeatedly, ten times or more. The J gene is TRBJ1-2, the V gene TRBV10-2; 7 positions match TRBD1. V lost 2 bases and J lost 5; bases outside the gene matches: 2. This CDR3 spans 13 amino acids. Germline CDR1 and CDR2: WSHSY and SAAADI. CDR3 residues: CASSETGAYGYTF. The CDR3 bases are TGCGCCAGCAGTGAGACAGGGGCATATGGCTACACCTTC.

This clonotype was seen many times. This sequence joins TRBV6-6 and TRBJ1-1; D ambiguous. CDR3 length equals 15 residues. Trimming took off 2 bases at V and 2 bases at J, with 12 bases between the two ends. CDR1 MNHNY and CDR2 SVGAGI come from the germline V gene (reference sequence). The DNA for the CDR3 is TGTGCCAGCAGTTACGGGTCTGCCGTCAACACTGAAGCTTTCTTT. It translates to CASSYGSAVNTEAFF.

Remarks on this clonotype: Its ends do not fully match the called genes, so a read error is possible. The chain has TRBV11-2 and TRBJ2-1, with TRBD2 matching over 8 bases. Germline assignment: CDR1 SGHAT and CDR2 FQNNGV. There are 15 residues in the CDR3. As DNA, the CDR3 is TGTGCCAACAGCGATAGCGGGAACTCCTACAATGAGCAACTCTTC. This gives the protein CANSDSGNSYNEQLF.